Presented here are 8 T cell receptor beta chains from one specimen sequenced in a study of blood T cell repertoires in COVID-19. TCRdb's table, derived via immunoSEQ multiplex PCR, lists solely in-frame clones and lacks some. The sample includes about 100,000 clones, 91% of them seen just once. The specimen was peripheral blood. The origin of the receptors is a man aged 45-65 years with acute or convalescent COVID-19.

In this sample, this clone turned up once. CDR3: CASSPTRGRSNEQFF. The CDR3 nucleotides read TGTGCCAGCAGCCCCACCAGGGGGCGCTCCAATGAGCAGTTCTTC. V is TRBV7-2 and J is TRBJ2-1, with 8 bases that match TRBD1. Germline trimming cut 5 bases from V and 6 bases from J; bases unmatched to any gene: 9. Germline V gene sequence: CDR1 SGHTA, CDR2 FQGNSA. The CDR3 runs 15 residues. Filled out from reference TRBV7-2 and TRBJ2-1, the complete variable domain reads GAGVSQSPSNKVTEKGKDVELRCDPISGHTALYWYRQSLGQGLEFLIYFQGNSAPDKSGLPSDRFSAERTGGSVSTLTIQRTQQEDSAVYLCASSPTRGRSNEQFFGPGTRLTVL.

The chain uses TRBV7-9 and TRBJ1-2; 7 bases agree with TRBD1. The germline CDR1 and CDR2 sequences are SEHNR and FQNEAQ (reference sequence). The CDR3 has 14 amino acids. Trimming at V came to 1 base and at J to 4 bases, leaving 3 bases not matched to a gene. CDR3 DNA sequence: TGTGCCAGCAGCTTAGGACAGGGAGCCTATGGCTACACCTTC. Protein product: CASSLGQGAYGYTF.

As regards this clone: One end of the junction varies from germline; a read error may be responsible. This chain uses TRBV24-1 with TRBJ2-1; 8 positions agree with TRBD1. CDR1 is KGHDR, CDR2 SFDVKD, per germline. The CDR3 runs 13 residues. In nucleotides, the CDR3 is TGTGCCACAGGATCAGGGGGCTACGATGAGCAGTTCTTC. Translating gives CATGSGGYDEQFF.

V gene TRBV19 combines with J gene TRBJ1-4; no definite D call. Trimming stripped 6 bases from V and 0 bases from J, with 5 bases between. Germline CDR1 and CDR2: LNHDA and SQIVND (reference sequence). This CDR3 is built from 13 residues. CDR3: CASRETTNEKLFF. The CDR3 DNA follows: TGTGCCAGTAGGGAGACAACTAATGAAAAACTGTTTTTT.

The sample holds a few counts of this clone. The rearrangement uses TRBV6-5 and TRBJ1-4; D is undetermined. V lost 2 bases, J lost 8 bases, and 12 bases lay in between. The germline CDR1 and CDR2 sequences are MNHEY and SVGAGI. The CDR3 consists of 14 residues. This chain's CDR3 is CASSYTRGGEKLFF. CDR3 sequence (DNA): TGTGCCAGCAGTTACACTCGGGGAGGAGAAAAACTGTTTTTT.

V gene TRBV6-5 combines with J gene TRBJ2-7, with 10 nucleotides matching TRBD1. This CDR3 spans 15 amino acids. Germline CDR1 reads MNHEY; CDR2 reads SVGAGI. Unmatched junction bases numbered 10, after V lost 8 bases and J lost 3 bases. CDR3 sequence (DNA): TGTGCCAGCGGTCCCCCGGACAGGGGGGACTACGAGCAGTACTTC. Its translation is CASGPPDRGDYEQYF.

This clone was seen just once. The rearrangement uses TRBV19 and TRBJ1-1; D possibly corresponds to TRBD1 (5 bases). The CDR3 spans 14 residues. V lost 3 bases, J lost 5 bases, and 13 bases lay in between. Germline V CDR1 and CDR2: LNHDA, SQIVND (reference sequence). CDR3 in DNA: TGTGCCAGTAGTATCCGGGGGGTGCGGACTGAAGCTTTCTTT. As protein: CASSIRGVRTEAFF. Full variable domain (missing parts from reference TRBV19 and TRBJ1-1): DGGITQSPKYLFRKEGQNVTLSCEQNLNHDAMYWYRQDPGQGLRLIYYSQIVNDFQKGDIAEGYSVSREKKESFPLTVTSAQKNPTAFYLCASSIRGVRTEAFFGQGTRLTVV.

This chain connects TRBV18 to TRBJ1-1; 7 nucleotides align to TRBD1. Germline-derived CDR1 and CDR2 are KGHSH and LQKENI. CDR3 length: 15 amino acids. V was pared by 4 bases and J by 0 bases, with 5 bases of the junction left unmatched. The CDR3 region has the DNA TGTGCCAGCTCACACGACAGGGCCCTGAACACTGAAGCTTTCTTT. Protein: CASSHDRALNTEAFF.